This TCR beta chain came from a study of T cells in placental villitis. Overall study results and limits: CMV-specific clones were more frequent in CMV cases than villitis of unknown etiology.

The length of the CDR3 is 14 residues. V lost 6 bases to trimming and J lost 3 bases, with 12 bases between them. Germline V gives CDR1 MDHEN, CDR2 SYDVKM. Five infectious villitis placentae: four cytomegalovirus, one Toxoplasma gondii. As for this clone: The antigen is not known.

Sequencing used immunoSEQ v4. Produced via immunoSEQ multiplex PCR; TCRdb's table is partial and in-frame only. Of around 3,000 clones listed, more than 60% were seen once; the top ten hold roughly 17%. The clonotype originates from a human patient with infectious villitis; the placental T cells may come from both mother and fetus. The chain couples TRBV28 to TRBJ1-5, with D possibly matching TRBD1 (5 bases). The sequenced sample consisted of placental tissue containing maternal and fetal cells. CDR3 DNA sequence: TGTGCCAGCAGAGGCGGGGGTCCCAATCAGCCCCAGCATTTT. It is translated as CASRGGGPNQPQHF. Variable domain in full (rest from reference TRBV28 and TRBJ1-5): DVKVTQSSRYLVKRTGEKVFLECVQDMDHENMFWYRQDPGLGLRLIYFSYDVKMKEKGDIPEGYSVSREKKERFSLILESASTNQTSMYLCASRGGGPNQPQHFGDGTRLSIL.